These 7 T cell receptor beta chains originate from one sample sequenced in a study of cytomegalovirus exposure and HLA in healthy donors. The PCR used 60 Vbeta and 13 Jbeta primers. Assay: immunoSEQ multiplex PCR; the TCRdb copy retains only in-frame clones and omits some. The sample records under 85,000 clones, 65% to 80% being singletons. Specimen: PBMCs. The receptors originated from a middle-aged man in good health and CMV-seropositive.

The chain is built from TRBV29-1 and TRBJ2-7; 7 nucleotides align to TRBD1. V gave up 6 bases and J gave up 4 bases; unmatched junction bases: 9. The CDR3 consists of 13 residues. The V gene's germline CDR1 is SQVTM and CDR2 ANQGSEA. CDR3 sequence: CSVRQGGGYEQYF. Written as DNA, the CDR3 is TGCAGCGTCCGACAGGGCGGAGGTTACGAGCAGTACTTC.

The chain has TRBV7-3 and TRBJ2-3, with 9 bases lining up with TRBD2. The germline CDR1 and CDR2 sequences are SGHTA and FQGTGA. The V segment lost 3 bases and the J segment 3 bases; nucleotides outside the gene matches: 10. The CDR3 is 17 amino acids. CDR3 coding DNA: TGTGCCAGCAGCTTTGCGGGAGGGCCATGGTCGACAGATACGCAGTATTTT. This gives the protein CASSFAGGPWSTDTQYF.

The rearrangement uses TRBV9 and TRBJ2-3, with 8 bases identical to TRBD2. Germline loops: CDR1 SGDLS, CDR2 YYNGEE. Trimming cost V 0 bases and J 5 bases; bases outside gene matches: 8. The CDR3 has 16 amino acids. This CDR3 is CASSVGGTSAIDTQYF. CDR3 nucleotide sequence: TGTGCCAGCAGCGTAGGAGGGACTAGTGCGATAGATACGCAGTATTTT.

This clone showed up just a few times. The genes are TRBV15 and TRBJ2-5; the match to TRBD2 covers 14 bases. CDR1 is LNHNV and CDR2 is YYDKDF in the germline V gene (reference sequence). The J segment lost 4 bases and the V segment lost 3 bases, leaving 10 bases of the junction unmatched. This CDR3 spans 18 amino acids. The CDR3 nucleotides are TGTGCCACCAGCAGGACGGGACTAGCGGGAGTTTTTGGAGAGACCCAGTACTTC. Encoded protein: CATSRTGLAGVFGETQYF.

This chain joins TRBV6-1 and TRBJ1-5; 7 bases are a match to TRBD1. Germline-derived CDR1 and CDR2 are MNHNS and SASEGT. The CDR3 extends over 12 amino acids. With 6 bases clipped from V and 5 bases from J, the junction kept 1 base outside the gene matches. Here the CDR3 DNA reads TGTGCCAGCAGCACAGGGGATCAGCCCCAGCATTTT. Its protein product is CASSTGDQPQHF.

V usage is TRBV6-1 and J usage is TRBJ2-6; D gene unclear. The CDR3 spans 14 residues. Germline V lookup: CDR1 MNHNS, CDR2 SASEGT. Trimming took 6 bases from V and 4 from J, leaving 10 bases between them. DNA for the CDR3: TGTGCCAGCAGGGAGATGAGGGGGGCCAACGTCCTGACTTTC. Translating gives CASREMRGANVLTF.

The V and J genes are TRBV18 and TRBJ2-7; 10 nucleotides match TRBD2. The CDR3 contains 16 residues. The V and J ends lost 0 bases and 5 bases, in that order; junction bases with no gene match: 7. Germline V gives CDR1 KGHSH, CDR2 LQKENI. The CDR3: CASSPPRAGGLDEQYF. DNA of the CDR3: TGTGCCAGCTCACCACCGAGAGCGGGGGGGCTCGACGAGCAGTACTTC.